This TCR beta chain was identified in a study of cytomegalovirus exposure and HLA in healthy donors. Background on the study: Inside one of the first data releases sat 75 million to 100 million unique TCRs taken from HLA-typed donors.

Trimming removed 1 base from V and 9 bases from J; junction bases left unmatched: 12. The length of the CDR3 is 17 residues. Germline V gene lookup returns CDR1 LNHDA and CDR2 SQIVND (reference sequence). 60 Vbeta and 13 Jbeta primers were used in PCR. Libraries were prepared by immunoSEQ multiplex PCR; TCRdb keeps only in-frame clonotypes and omits some of them. The sample has about 94,000 clones; roughly three quarters are singletons. V and J are TRBV19 and TRBJ1-5, with 10 nucleotides matching TRBD1. The TCR originated in a young man in good health and CMV-seronegative. Sequencing used PBMCs. In nucleotides, the CDR3 is TGTGCCAGTAGTATAGTTGGTGGGACAGGGGACTCTCGGCCCCAGCATTTT. Protein product: CASSIVGGTGDSRPQHF.